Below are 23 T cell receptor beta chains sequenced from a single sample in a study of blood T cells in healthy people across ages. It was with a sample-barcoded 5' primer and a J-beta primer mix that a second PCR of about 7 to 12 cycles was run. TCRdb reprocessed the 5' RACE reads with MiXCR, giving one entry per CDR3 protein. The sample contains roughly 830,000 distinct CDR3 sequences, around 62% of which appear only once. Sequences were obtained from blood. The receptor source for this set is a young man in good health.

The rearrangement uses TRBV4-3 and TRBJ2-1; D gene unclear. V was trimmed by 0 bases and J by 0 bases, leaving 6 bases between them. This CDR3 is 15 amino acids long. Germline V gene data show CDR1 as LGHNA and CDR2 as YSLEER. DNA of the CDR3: TGCGCCAGCAGCCAAGATTTCCTCTCCTACAATGAGCAGTTCTTC. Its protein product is CASSQDFLSYNEQFF.

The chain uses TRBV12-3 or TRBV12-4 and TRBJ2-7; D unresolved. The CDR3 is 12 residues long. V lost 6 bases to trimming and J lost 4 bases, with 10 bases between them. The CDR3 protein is CASRPLRYEQYF. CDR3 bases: TGTGCCAGCAGACCGTTACGTTACGAGCAGTACTTC.

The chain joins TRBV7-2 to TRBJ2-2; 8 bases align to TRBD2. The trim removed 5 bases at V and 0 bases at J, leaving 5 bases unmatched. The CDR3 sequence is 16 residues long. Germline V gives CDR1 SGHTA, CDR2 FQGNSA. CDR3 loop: CASSVSGVTNTGELFF. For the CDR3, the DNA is TGTGCCAGCAGCGTTAGCGGGGTTACGAACACCGGGGAGCTGTTTTTT. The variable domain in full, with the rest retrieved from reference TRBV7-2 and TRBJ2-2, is GAGVSQSPSNKVTEKGKDVELRCDPISGHTALYWYRQSLGQGLEFLIYFQGNSAPDKSGLPSDRFSAERTGGSVSTLTIQRTQQEDSAVYLCASSVSGVTNTGELFFGEGSRLTVL.

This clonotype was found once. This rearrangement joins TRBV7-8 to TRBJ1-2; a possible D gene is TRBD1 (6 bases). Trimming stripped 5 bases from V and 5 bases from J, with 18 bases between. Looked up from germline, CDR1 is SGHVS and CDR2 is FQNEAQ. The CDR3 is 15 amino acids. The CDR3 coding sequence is TGTGCCAGCAGCCCTGGGACACGGGGTTCATATGGCTACACCTTC. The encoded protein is CASSPGTRGSYGYTF.

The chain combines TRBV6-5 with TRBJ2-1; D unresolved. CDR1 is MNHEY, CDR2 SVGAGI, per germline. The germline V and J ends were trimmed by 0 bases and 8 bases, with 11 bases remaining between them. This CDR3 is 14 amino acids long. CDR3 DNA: TGTGCCAGCAGTTACTCGAACCAGAACGATGAGCAGTTCTTC. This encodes CASSYSNQNDEQFF.

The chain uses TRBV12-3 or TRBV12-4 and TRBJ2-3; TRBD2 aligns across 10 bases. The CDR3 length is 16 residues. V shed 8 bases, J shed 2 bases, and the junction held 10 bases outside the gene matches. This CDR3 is CASLRLAGVITDTQYF. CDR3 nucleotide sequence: TGTGCCAGCCTTCGGCTAGCGGGGGTAATCACAGATACGCAGTATTTT.

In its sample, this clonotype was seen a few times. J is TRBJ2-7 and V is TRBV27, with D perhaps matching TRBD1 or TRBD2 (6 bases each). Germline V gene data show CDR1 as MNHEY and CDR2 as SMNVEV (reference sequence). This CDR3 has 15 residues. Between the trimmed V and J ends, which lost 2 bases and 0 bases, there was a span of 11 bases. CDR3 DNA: TGTGCCAGCAGTTTAACGGGGGCCCTCTCCTACGAGCAGTACTTC. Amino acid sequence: CASSLTGALSYEQYF.

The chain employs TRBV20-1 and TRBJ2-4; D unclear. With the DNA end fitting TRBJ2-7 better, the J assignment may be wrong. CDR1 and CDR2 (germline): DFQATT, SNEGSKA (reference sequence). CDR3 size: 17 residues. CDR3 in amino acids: CSARDDLVGLSPNEQYF. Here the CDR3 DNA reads TGCAGTGCTAGAGATGATTTGGTCGGGCTATCTCCTAACGAGCAGTACTTC.

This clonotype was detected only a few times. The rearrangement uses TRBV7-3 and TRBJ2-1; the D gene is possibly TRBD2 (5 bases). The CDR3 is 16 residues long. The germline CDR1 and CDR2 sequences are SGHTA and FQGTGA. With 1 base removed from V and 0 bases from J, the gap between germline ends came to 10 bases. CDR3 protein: CASSLNVGSSYNEQFF. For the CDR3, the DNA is TGTGCCAGCAGCTTAAATGTGGGGAGCTCCTACAATGAGCAGTTCTTC.

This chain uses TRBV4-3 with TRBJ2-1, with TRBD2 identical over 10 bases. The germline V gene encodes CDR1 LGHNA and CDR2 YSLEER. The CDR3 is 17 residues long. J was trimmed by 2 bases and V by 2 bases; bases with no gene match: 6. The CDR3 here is CASSQRLAGVAYNEQFF. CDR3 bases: TGCGCCAGCAGCCAAAGGCTAGCGGGGGTAGCCTACAATGAGCAGTTCTTC.

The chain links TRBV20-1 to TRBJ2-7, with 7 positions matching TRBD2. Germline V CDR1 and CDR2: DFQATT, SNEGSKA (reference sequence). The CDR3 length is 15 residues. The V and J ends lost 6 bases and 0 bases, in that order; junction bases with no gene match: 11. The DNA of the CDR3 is TGCAGTGCCCCGTTGGGGGGGGAGATCTCCTACGAGCAGTACTTC. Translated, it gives CSAPLGGEISYEQYF.

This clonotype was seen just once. The CDR3 is CASSGGLGGDNEQFF. The CDR3 nucleotides are TGTGCCAGCAGTGGAGGACTGGGGGGGGACAATGAGCAGTTCTTC. V and J are TRBV6-4 and TRBJ2-1, with TRBD2 identical over 7 bases. CDR1 is MRHNA, CDR2 SNTAGT, per germline. V dropped 4 bases and J dropped 5; count of bases not matched to a gene: 8. This CDR3 has 15 amino acids.

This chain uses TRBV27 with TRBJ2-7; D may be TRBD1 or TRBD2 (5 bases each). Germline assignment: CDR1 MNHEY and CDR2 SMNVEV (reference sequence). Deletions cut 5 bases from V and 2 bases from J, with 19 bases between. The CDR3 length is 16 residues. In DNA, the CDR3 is TGTGCCAGCAGTCTCCTCGGTGGGACGGTTACCTACGAGCAGTACTTC. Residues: CASSLLGGTVTYEQYF.

CDR3 residues: CSVGAGGSTDTQYF. CDR3 sequence (DNA): TGCAGCGTTGGGGCAGGGGGCAGCACAGATACGCAGTATTTT. This chain connects TRBV29-1 to TRBJ2-3; TRBD1 aligns across 8 bases. The CDR3 length is 14 residues. The V and J ends lost 4 bases and 0 bases, in that order; junction bases with no gene match: 3. Germline CDR1 SQVTM, CDR2 ANQGSEA.

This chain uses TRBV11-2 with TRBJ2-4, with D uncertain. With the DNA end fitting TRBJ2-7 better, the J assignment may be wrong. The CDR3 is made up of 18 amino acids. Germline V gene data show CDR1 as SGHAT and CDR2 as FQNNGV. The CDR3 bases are TGTGCCAGCAGCTTATATCCCCGCAGACGCCAAGACCCCTACGAGCAGTACTTC. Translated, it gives CASSLYPRRRQDPYEQYF.

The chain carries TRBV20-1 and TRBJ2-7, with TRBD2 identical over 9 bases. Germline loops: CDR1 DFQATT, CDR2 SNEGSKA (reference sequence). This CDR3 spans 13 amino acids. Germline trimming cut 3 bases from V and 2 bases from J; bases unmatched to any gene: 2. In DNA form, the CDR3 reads TGCAGTGCTAGGAGCGGGGGGCCCTACGAGCAGTACTTC. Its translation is CSARSGGPYEQYF.

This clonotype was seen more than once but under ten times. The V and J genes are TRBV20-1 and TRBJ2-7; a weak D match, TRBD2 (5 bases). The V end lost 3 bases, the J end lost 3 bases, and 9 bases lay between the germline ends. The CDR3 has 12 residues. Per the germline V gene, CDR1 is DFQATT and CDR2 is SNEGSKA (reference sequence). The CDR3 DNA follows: TGCAGTGCTAGTGTTCGGGGCTACGAGCAGTACTTC. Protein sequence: CSASVRGYEQYF.

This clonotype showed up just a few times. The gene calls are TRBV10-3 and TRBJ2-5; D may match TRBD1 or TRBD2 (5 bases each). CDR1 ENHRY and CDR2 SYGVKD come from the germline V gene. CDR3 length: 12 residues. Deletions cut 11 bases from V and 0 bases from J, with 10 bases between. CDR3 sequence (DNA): TGTGCCTCCATGGGGGACCAAGAGACCCAGTACTTC. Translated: CASMGDQETQYF.

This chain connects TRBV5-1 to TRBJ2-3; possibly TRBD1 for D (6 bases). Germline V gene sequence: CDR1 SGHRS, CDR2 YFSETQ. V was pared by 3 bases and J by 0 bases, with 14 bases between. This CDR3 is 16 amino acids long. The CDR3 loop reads CASSSEGTPSTDTQYF. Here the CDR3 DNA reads TGCGCCAGCAGCTCGGAAGGGACACCTAGCACAGATACGCAGTATTTT.

The CDR3 nucleotides are TGTGCCAGCAGTACAGGGCTGAACACTGAAGCTTTCTTT. Translated, it gives CASSTGLNTEAFF. The rearrangement joins TRBV6-5 to TRBJ1-1; TRBD1 might be the D (6 bases). Germline values: CDR1 MNHEY, CDR2 SVGAGI. V was clipped by 5 bases and J by 0 bases, with 7 bases between them. This CDR3 has 13 amino acids.

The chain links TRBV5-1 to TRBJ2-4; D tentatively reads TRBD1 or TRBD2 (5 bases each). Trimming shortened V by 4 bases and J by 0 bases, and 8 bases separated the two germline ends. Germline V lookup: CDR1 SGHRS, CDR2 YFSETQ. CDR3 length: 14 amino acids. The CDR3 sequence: CASSIGGAKNIQYF. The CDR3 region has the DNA TGCGCCAGCAGCATTGGGGGAGCCAAAAACATTCAGTACTTC.

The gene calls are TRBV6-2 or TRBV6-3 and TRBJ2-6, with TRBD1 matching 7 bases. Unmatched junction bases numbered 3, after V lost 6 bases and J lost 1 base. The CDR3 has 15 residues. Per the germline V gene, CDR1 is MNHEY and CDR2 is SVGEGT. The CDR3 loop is CASRTQGSGANVLTF. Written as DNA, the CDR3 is TGTGCCAGCAGAACACAGGGGTCTGGGGCCAACGTCCTGACTTTC.

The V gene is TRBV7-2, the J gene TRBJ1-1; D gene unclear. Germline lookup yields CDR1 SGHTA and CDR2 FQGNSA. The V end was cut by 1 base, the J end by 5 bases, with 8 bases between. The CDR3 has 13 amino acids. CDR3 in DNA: TGTGCCAGCAGCTTAGGCATCAAAACTGAAGCTTTCTTT. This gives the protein CASSLGIKTEAFF.